The T cell receptor (beta chain) described here comes from a study of cytomegalovirus exposure and HLA in healthy donors. Study-level background: Among over 300 genotyped donors, roughly 81% fell in the Caucasian-associated ancestry cluster.

The PCR used 60 Vbeta and 13 Jbeta primers. The protocol was immunoSEQ multiplex PCR, while the TCRdb copy is restricted to in-frame clones and leaves out a portion. The sample yields over 150,000 clones, roughly 70% seen once. CDR1 LNHDA and CDR2 SQIVND come from the germline V gene (reference sequence). V was trimmed by 2 bases and J by 4 bases, leaving 9 bases between them. The CDR3 contains 14 residues. As for this clone: Antigen unknown.

Overall study results and limits: Later genetic work tied a missense DCLRE1C variant to beta-chain V and J trimming. In vitro testing confirmed a few CMV-associated chains as specific for CMV antigens. The likely explanation for a cluster of highly shared sequence variants was sequencing artifact.

This clonotype was obtained from a man aged 25 to 40 in good health and CMV-seronegative. The sample was PBMCs. This chain uses TRBV19 with TRBJ1-5, with a weak D call TRBD1 (6 bases). The CDR3: CASSIWGQNQPQHF. The CDR3 bases are TGTGCCAGTAGTATATGGGGGCAGAATCAGCCCCAGCATTTT.